Below, 3 T cell receptor beta chains from the same sample are listed, as sequenced in a study of blood T cell repertoires in COVID-19 (dated by TCRdb to 2019 to 2021). The protocol used for the library was the immunoSEQ multiplex PCR assay. This is the immuneACCESS table as TCRdb keeps it, with only in-frame sequences that have V and J called. A part of the clones is gone; compared with another copy, unresolved V genes explain less than half, and the rest is unexplained. The sample includes more than 150,000 clones, with around 86% observed a single time. Of the sample, under 15% falls within the top ten clones. The specimen was peripheral blood. These receptors originate from a man in his 70s who had recovered from COVID-19.

This clone has just one count. This chain links TRBV13 with TRBJ2-2; TRBD2 matches at 8 bases. From germline, CDR1 is PRHDT and CDR2 FYEKMQ (reference sequence). With V trimmed by 4 bases and J by 7 bases, 5 bases remained unmatched. This CDR3 is built from 14 residues. The CDR3 region is CASSSGLVNGELFF. The CDR3 coding sequence is TGTGCCAGCAGCTCGGGACTAGTGAACGGGGAGCTGTTTTTT.

The rearrangement joins TRBV6-2 or TRBV6-3 to TRBJ2-1, with a possible D match to TRBD2 (6 bases). Germline V gene data show CDR1 as MNHEY and CDR2 as SVGEGT. Trimming stripped 3 bases from V and 7 bases from J, with 19 bases between. The CDR3 contains 16 residues. CDR3 DNA: TGTGCCAGCAGTTATCTTCAGTCCTCGGAGGGGAATGAGCAGTTCTTC. Translation: CASSYLQSSEGNEQFF.

This chain uses TRBV29-1 with TRBJ2-7, with a tentative D call TRBD1 (5 bases). This CDR3 is 13 amino acids long. V shed 4 bases and J shed 0 bases, with 10 bases lying between them. Germline V gene data show CDR1 as SQVTM and CDR2 as ANQGSEA. The CDR3 protein is CSVGWTSSYEQYF. The CDR3 coding sequence is TGCAGCGTTGGGTGGACATCCTCCTACGAGCAGTACTTC.